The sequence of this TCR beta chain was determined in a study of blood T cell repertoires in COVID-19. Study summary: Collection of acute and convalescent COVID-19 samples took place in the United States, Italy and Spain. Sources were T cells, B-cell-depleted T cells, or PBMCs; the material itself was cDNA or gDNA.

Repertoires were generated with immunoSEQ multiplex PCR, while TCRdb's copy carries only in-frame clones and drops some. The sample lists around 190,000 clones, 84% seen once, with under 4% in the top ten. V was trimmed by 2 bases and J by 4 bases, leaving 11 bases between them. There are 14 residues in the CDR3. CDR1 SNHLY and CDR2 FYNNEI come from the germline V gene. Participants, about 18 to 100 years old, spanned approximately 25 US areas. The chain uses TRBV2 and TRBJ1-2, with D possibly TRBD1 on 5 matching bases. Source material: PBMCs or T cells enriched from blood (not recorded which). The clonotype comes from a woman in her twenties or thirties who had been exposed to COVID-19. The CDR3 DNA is TGTGCCAGCAGTGAACAGGGTAGGATCTATGGCTACACCTTC. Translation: CASSEQGRIYGYTF.